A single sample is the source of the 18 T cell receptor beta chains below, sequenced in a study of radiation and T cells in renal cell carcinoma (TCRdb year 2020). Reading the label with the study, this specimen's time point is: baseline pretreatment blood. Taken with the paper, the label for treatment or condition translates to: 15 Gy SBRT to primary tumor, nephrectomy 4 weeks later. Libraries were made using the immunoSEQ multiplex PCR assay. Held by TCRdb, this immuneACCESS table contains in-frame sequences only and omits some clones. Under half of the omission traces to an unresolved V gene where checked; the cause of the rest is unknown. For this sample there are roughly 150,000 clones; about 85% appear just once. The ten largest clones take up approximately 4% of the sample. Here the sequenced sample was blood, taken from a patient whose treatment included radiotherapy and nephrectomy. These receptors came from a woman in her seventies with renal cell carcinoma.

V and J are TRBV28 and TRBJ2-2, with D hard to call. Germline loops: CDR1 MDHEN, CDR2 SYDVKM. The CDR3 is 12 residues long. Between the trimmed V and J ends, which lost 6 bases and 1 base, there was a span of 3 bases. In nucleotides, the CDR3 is TGTGCCAGCAGAGAGAACACCGGGGAGCTGTTTTTT. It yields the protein CASRENTGELFF.

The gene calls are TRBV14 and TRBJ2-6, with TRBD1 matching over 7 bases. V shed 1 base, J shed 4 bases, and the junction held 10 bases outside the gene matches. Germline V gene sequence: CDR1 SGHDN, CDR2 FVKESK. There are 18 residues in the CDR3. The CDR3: CASSQAVSRGRGANVLTF. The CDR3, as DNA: TGTGCCAGCAGCCAAGCGGTTTCGAGGGGGCGAGGGGCCAACGTCCTGACTTTC.

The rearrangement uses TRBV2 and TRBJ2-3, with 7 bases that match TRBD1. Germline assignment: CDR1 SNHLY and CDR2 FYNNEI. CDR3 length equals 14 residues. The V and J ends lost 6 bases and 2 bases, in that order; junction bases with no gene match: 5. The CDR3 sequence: CASSRQGDTDTQYF. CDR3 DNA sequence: TGTGCCAGCAGCCGACAGGGAGACACAGATACGCAGTATTTT.

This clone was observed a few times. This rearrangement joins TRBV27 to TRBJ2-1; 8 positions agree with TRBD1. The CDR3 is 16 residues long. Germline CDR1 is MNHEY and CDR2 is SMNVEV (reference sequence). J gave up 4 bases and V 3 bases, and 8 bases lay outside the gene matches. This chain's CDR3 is CASSLAAGGAYNEQFF. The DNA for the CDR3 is TGTGCCAGCAGTTTGGCAGCAGGGGGCGCTTACAATGAGCAGTTCTTC.

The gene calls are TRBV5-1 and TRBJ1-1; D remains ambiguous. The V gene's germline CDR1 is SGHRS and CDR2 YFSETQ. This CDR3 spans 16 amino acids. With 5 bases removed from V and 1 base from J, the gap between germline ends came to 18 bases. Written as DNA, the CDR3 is TGCGCCAGCAGATTCTCGGTGGTGGCCCGGAACACTGAAGCTTTCTTT. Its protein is CASRFSVVARNTEAFF.

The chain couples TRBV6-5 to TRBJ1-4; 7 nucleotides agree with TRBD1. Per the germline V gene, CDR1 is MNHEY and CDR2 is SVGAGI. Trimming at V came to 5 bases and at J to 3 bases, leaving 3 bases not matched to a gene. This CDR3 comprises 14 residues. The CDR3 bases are TGTGCCAGCAGTAAACAGGGGTCTAATGAAAAACTGTTTTTT. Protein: CASSKQGSNEKLFF.

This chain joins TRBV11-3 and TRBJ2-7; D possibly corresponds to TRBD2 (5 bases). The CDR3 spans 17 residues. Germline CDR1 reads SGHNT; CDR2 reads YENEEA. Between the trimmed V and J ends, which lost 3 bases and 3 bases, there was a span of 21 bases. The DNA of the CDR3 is TGTGCCAGCAGCTTCGGGGAACGCAGACATTCCCGCTACGAGCAGTACTTC. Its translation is CASSFGERRHSRYEQYF.

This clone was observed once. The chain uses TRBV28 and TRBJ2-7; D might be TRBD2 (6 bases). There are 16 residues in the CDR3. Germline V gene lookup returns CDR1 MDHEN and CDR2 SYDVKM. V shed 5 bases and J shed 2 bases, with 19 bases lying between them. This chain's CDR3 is CASSGGYAGRTYEQYF. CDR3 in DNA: TGTGCCAGCAGTGGGGGATATGCGGGGCGGACCTACGAGCAGTACTTC.

The DNA of the CDR3 is TGTGCCAGCAACATAGGGGGTCCAAACACCATATATTTT. This sequence encodes CASNIGGPNTIYF. The rearrangement uses TRBV5-6 and TRBJ1-3; a possible D gene is TRBD1 (6 bases). V lost 6 bases to trimming and J lost 6 bases, with 13 bases between them. The CDR3 totals 13 residues. Germline-derived CDR1 and CDR2 are SGHDT and YYEEEE.

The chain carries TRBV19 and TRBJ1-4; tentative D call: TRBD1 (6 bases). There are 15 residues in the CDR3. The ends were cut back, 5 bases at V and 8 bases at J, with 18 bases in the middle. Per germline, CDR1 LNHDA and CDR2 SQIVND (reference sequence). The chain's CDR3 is CASSEGGQRREKLFF. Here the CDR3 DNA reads TGTGCCAGTAGTGAGGGGGGGCAGCGGAGGGAAAAACTGTTTTTT.

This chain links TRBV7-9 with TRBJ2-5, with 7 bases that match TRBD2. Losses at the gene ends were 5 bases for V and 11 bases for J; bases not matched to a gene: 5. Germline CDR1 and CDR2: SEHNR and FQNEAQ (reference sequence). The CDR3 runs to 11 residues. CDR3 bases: TGTGCCAGCAGCCGGGGACTAACGCAGTACTTC. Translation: CASSRGLTQYF.

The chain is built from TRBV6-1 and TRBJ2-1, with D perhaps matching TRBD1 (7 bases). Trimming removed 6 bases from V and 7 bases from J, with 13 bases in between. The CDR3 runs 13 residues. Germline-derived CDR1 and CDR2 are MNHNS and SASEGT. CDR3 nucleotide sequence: TGTGCCAGCAGGAGCAGGGGGGTTAATGAGCAGTTCTTC. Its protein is CASRSRGVNEQFF.

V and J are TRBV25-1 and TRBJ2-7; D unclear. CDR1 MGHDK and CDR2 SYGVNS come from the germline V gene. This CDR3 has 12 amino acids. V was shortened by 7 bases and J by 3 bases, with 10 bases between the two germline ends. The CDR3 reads CASTQSGYEQYF. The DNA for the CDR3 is TGTGCCAGCACCCAGTCGGGCTACGAGCAGTACTTC.

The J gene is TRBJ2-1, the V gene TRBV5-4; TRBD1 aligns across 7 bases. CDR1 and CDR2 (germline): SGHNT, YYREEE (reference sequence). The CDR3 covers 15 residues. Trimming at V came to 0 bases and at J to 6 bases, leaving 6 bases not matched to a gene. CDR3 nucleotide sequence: TGTGCCAGCAGCTTGGACAGGGGAAGTTTCAATGAGCAGTTCTTC. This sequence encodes CASSLDRGSFNEQFF.

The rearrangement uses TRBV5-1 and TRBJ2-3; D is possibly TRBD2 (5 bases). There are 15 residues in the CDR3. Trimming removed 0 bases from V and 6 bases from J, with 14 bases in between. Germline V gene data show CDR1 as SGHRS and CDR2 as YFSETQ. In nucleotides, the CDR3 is TGCGCCAGCAGCTTGGCGCTCGGGGTATCGGATACGCAGTATTTT. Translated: CASSLALGVSDTQYF.

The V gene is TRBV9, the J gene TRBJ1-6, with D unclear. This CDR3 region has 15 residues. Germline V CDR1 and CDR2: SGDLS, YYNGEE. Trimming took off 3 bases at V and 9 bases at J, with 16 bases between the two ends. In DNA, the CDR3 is TGTGCCAGCAGCGGCCGGGCCGGCTTATCTTCACCCCTCCACTTT. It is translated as CASSGRAGLSSPLHF.

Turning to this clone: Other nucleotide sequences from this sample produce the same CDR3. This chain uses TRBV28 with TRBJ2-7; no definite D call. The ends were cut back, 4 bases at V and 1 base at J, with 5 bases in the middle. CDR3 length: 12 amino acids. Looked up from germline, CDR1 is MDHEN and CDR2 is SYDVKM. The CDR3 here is CASSSPSYEQYF. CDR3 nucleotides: TGTGCCAGCAGTTCCCCTTCCTACGAGCAGTACTTC.

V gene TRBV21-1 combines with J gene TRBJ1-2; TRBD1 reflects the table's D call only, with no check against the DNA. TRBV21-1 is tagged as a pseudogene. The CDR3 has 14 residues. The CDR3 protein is CASSPRTEGYGYTF. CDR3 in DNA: TGTGCCAGCAGCCCGCGGACAGAGGGCTATGGCTACACCTTC.